This T cell receptor (beta chain) was sequenced during a study of T cell responses to AZD1222 COVID-19 vaccine. Study results and limitations: Reports indicate that nearly half of spike-specific TCRs are directed at unmutated variant regions. White British people made up most donors, females outnumbered males, and clonal diversity was possibly underestimated. Repertoires were sampled only after the peak T cell response. Just a handful of people given AZD1222 tested seropositive at baseline.

With respect to this clone: Its target is not known.

CDR3 length: 17 residues. Data came from immunoSEQ multiplex PCR; TCRdb stores just in-frame clones and leaves some out. This sample has 150,000 to 200,000 clones, with more than 80% found just once. The input for sequencing was peripheral blood, taken on day 0 of AZD1222 vaccination. The receptor comes from an adult in good health. The chain is built from TRBV21-1 and TRBJ1-6; TRBD1 is the table's D call, not checked against the DNA. TRBV21-1 is annotated as a pseudogene. CDR3 sequence: CASSKRRRGSYNSPLHF. CDR3 sequence (DNA): TGTGCCAGCAGCAAACGGCGCAGGGGCTCCTATAATTCACCCCTCCACTTT.